This TCR beta chain was obtained from a study of CD8 T cells in Susac syndrome. Study at large: Treatment at blood withdrawal was none, corticosteroids, or intravenous immunoglobulin alone in Susac syndrome patients.

With random hexamers, 0.5 to 1 ug RNA was reverse transcribed. TCRdb re-called the immunoSEQ multiplex PCR reads with MiXCR, one entry per CDR3 protein. Among approximately 190,000 distinct CDR3 sequences, about 91% were seen once, and the ten largest hold over 0.075%. The source material was CD4+ T cells from PBMCs. This TCR came from a human donor with Susac syndrome.

The CDR3 reads CASSFVLAGPTDTQYF. For the CDR3, the DNA is TGTGCCAGCAGTTTTGTACTAGCGGGACCCACAGATACGCAGTATTTT. V usage is TRBV28 and J usage is TRBJ2-3; 10 bases agree with TRBD2. CDR1 MDHEN and CDR2 SYDVKM come from the germline V gene. The CDR3 totals 16 residues. With 3 bases clipped from V and 2 bases from J, the junction kept 5 bases outside the gene matches.